A single sample is the source of the 24 T cell receptor beta chains below, sequenced in a study of STAT3 mutations in large granular lymphocyte leukemia. Whole-study results and caveats: In T-cell large granular lymphocyte leukemia, about half of patients showed multiple immunodominant subclonotypes.

The repertoire was sequenced with immunoSEQ multiplex PCR; TCRdb's copy has only in-frame clones and lacks some. The table lists approximately 25,000 clones, 94% of them singletons. No antigen has been assigned to these receptors. Sequencing was done on a sample of peripheral blood mononuclear cells. The receptors shown here come from a man aged 35-49 years with T-cell large granular lymphocyte leukemia. Some clones in this sample may be carry-over from other donors' samples.

This chain links TRBV12-5 with TRBJ2-1, with D unclear. The CDR3 is 11 residues long. CDR1 and CDR2 (germline): LGHNT, FRNRAP. The germline V and J ends were trimmed by 4 bases and 8 bases, with 6 bases remaining between them. CDR3 sequence: CASGSADEQFF. The DNA for the CDR3 is TGTGCTAGTGGTTCGGCCGATGAGCAGTTCTTC.

The chain joins TRBV4-1 to TRBJ1-4; D remains unclear. Germline CDR1 reads MGHRA; CDR2 reads YSYEKL. V was clipped by 4 bases and J by 0 bases, with 9 bases between them. The CDR3 loop spans 15 amino acids. CDR3 DNA sequence: TGCGCCAGCAGCCCCCCGCTTACAACTAATGAAAAACTGTTTTTT. Encoded protein: CASSPPLTTNEKLFF.

The chain is built from TRBV18 and TRBJ1-2, with D perhaps matching TRBD1 (5 bases). The CDR3 contains 13 residues. V lost 4 bases, J lost 4 bases, and 10 bases lay in between. Germline CDR1 KGHSH, CDR2 LQKENI. The CDR3 reads CASSQQGLYGYTF. CDR3 sequence (DNA): TGTGCCAGCTCACAGCAGGGCCTCTATGGCTACACCTTC.

The V gene is TRBV30, the J gene TRBJ1-1; possibly TRBD1 for D (6 bases). The CDR3 contains 14 residues. The V end lost 3 bases, the J end lost 5 bases, and 16 bases lay between the germline ends. Germline V gives CDR1 GTSNPN, CDR2 SVGIG (reference sequence). CDR3 in DNA: TGTGCCTGGAGCCCCTGGGGAGGGGGGACTGAAGCTTTCTTT. This gives the protein CAWSPWGGGTEAFF.

The rearrangement links TRBV5-1 to TRBJ2-1; TRBD1 is a possible D gene (6 bases). The germline V gene has CDR1 SGHRS and CDR2 YFSETQ. The CDR3 spans 14 residues. Trimming removed 4 bases from V and 6 bases from J, with 14 bases in between. CDR3 amino acids: CASSTSGQLNEQFF. The CDR3 nucleotides are TGCGCCAGCAGCACTTCGGGACAACTCAATGAGCAGTTCTTC.

The CDR3 nucleotides read TGTGCCAGCCGCAGATGGGGCCTAGACTATGGCTACACCTTC. Protein sequence: CASRRWGLDYGYTF. This sequence joins TRBV5-6 and TRBJ1-2, with D maybe TRBD1 (5 bases). V was clipped by 7 bases and J by 3 bases, with 16 bases between them. The CDR3 loop spans 14 amino acids. Germline CDR1 reads SGHDT; CDR2 reads YYEEEE.

This chain uses TRBV18 with TRBJ2-2, with D uncertain. Germline values: CDR1 KGHSH, CDR2 LQKENI. The CDR3 is 15 amino acids. Trimming shortened V by 3 bases and J by 4 bases, and 12 bases separated the two germline ends. This CDR3 reads CASSPLDDSTGELFF. CDR3 coding DNA: TGTGCCAGCTCACCTTTAGATGACTCCACCGGGGAGCTGTTTTTT.

V usage is TRBV6-5 and J usage is TRBJ1-1; a weak D match, TRBD1 (5 bases). The CDR3 consists of 11 residues. Germline CDR1 is MNHEY and CDR2 is SVGAGI. Deletions cut 11 bases from V and 6 bases from J, with 13 bases between. DNA for the CDR3: TGTGCCTCCGGGACTCGGGCTGAAGCTTTCTTT. Protein: CASGTRAEAFF.

The chain has TRBV9 and TRBJ1-2, with 7 nucleotides matching TRBD1. CDR1 and CDR2 (germline): SGDLS, YYNGEE. The CDR3 spans 15 residues. V lost 1 base and J lost 1; bases outside the gene matches: 4. The CDR3 here is CASSVRDRDNYGYTF. CDR3 sequence (DNA): TGTGCCAGCAGCGTAAGGGACAGAGATAACTATGGCTACACCTTC.

This chain uses TRBV7-9 with TRBJ1-3; 8 bases are a match to TRBD1. The CDR3 has 16 amino acids. The V gene end was trimmed by 6 bases and the J gene end by 0 bases; junction bases not matched to a gene: 7. The germline gives CDR1 SEHNR, CDR2 FQNEAQ (reference sequence). The CDR3 protein is CASSYGTGFSGNTIYF. Written as DNA, the CDR3 is TGTGCCAGCAGTTACGGGACAGGCTTCTCTGGAAACACCATATATTTT.

The CDR3 sequence is CASSDSKGGGYTF. The DNA of the CDR3 is TGTGCCAGCAGTGACTCTAAGGGGGGGGGCTACACCTTC. The V call is TRBV2, the J call TRBJ1-2, with D maybe TRBD1 (6 bases). Trimming pared 3 bases from V and 8 bases from J, leaving 13 bases between. From germline, CDR1 is SNHLY and CDR2 FYNNEI. The CDR3 is made up of 13 amino acids.

This clone has just a few counts. The chain is built from TRBV30 and TRBJ1-5; D is uncertain. V dropped 1 base and J dropped 5 bases, with 9 bases sitting between them. This CDR3 contains 13 residues. Germline CDR1 GTSNPN, CDR2 SVGIG (reference sequence). In DNA, the CDR3 is TGTGCCTGGAGTGCGCTATCGGATCAGCCCCAGCATTTT. Amino acids: CAWSALSDQPQHF.

The V and J genes are TRBV19 and TRBJ1-5; D may be TRBD1 (6 bases). Germline lookup yields CDR1 LNHDA and CDR2 SQIVND (reference sequence). Trimming cost V 0 bases and J 6 bases, with 15 bases left between them. This CDR3 is 16 amino acids long. The CDR3, as DNA: TGTGCCAGTAGTATAGAAGGGCAGGGGCGGACTCAGCCCCAGCATTTT. Translation: CASSIEGQGRTQPQHF.

The chain carries TRBV30 and TRBJ2-5; 8 bases match TRBD2. The J segment lost 7 bases and the V segment lost 1 base, leaving 8 bases of the junction unmatched. CDR3 length equals 14 residues. Germline loops: CDR1 GTSNPN, CDR2 SVGIG (reference sequence). CDR3 bases: TGTGCCTGGAGTGACCGGGGGGGCACCGTGACCCAGTACTTC. This gives the protein CAWSDRGGTVTQYF.

The V gene is TRBV7-9, the J gene TRBJ1-2; TRBD1 aligns across 7 bases. The germline gives CDR1 SEHNR, CDR2 FQNEAQ (reference sequence). Trimming at V came to 3 bases and at J to 2 bases, leaving 0 bases not matched to a gene. The CDR3 has 13 amino acids. CDR3 DNA sequence: TGTGCCAGCAGCTTGGGACAGAACTATGGCTACACCTTC. It encodes CASSLGQNYGYTF.

The V gene is TRBV4-1, the J gene TRBJ1-5, with 9 bases identical to TRBD1. The CDR3 spans 17 residues. V dropped 0 bases and J dropped 5; count of bases not matched to a gene: 8. The germline V gene encodes CDR1 MGHRA and CDR2 YSYEKL. This CDR3 is CASSQDPGQGGDQPQHF. CDR3 in DNA: TGCGCCAGCAGCCAAGATCCGGGACAGGGTGGAGATCAGCCCCAGCATTTT.

The rearrangement uses TRBV5-4 and TRBJ2-2; D not resolved. Trimming removed 7 bases from V and 4 bases from J, with 11 bases in between. Germline loops: CDR1 SGHNT, CDR2 YYREEE (reference sequence). This CDR3 has 13 residues. As DNA, the CDR3 is TGTGCCAGCGGGCCTGCGCTCACCGGGGAGCTGTTTTTT. It specifies CASGPALTGELFF.

The rearrangement uses TRBV19 and TRBJ1-5, with no clear D. The length of the CDR3 is 15 residues. Deletions cut 6 bases from V and 1 base from J, with 13 bases between. CDR1 is LNHDA, CDR2 SQIVND, per germline (reference sequence). DNA of the CDR3: TGTGCCAGTAGGGGAATGGGAGGAAGCAATCAGCCCCAGCATTTT. This gives the protein CASRGMGGSNQPQHF.

This sequence joins TRBV25-1 and TRBJ2-1; no clear D. Germline V lookup: CDR1 MGHDK, CDR2 SYGVNS. There are 13 residues in the CDR3. V dropped 3 bases and J dropped 9 bases, with 12 bases sitting between them. In DNA form, the CDR3 reads TGTGCCAGCAGTGAGCCCTGGGTAACTGAGCAGTTCTTC. This encodes CASSEPWVTEQFF.

The CDR3 DNA follows: TGTGCCTGGAGTTCAGTGGGAAACACCATATATTTT. It codes for CAWSSVGNTIYF. The J gene is TRBJ1-3, the V gene TRBV30; D remains ambiguous. The length of the CDR3 is 12 residues. Germline CDR1 is GTSNPN and CDR2 is SVGIG (reference sequence). Trimming cost V 2 bases and J 4 bases, with 6 bases left between them.

This sequence joins TRBV25-1 and TRBJ1-1, with D possibly TRBD1 on 6 matching bases. The CDR3 contains 14 residues. In germline, CDR1 is MGHDK, CDR2 SYGVNS. The germline V and J ends were trimmed by 5 bases and 8 bases, with 18 bases remaining between them. The CDR3 DNA reads as TGTGCCAGCAGTAGTGCCGCGGGGGCGAAAGAAGCTTTCTTT. Its translation is CASSSAAGAKEAFF.

This clone has a single count. CDR3 residues: CASSSREVGSANSYEQYF. In DNA, the CDR3 is TGTGCCAGCAGCTCCAGGGAGGTAGGGAGTGCGAACTCCTACGAGCAGTACTTC. The chain joins TRBV7-9 to TRBJ2-7, with D possibly being TRBD2 (6 bases). V lost 4 bases and J 0 bases, leaving 22 bases between the germline ends. Germline CDR1 SEHNR, CDR2 FQNEAQ (reference sequence). The CDR3 covers 18 residues.

This clone was detected once. The V call is TRBV11-2, the J call TRBJ2-7; TRBD1 aligns across 7 bases. The J segment lost 4 bases and the V segment lost 1 base, leaving 7 bases of the junction unmatched. The CDR3 contains 15 residues. Germline CDR1 SGHAT, CDR2 FQNNGV. The DNA of the CDR3 is TGTGCCAGCAGCTTAGGACAGGGAGATGTGTACGAGCAGTACTTC. It translates to CASSLGQGDVYEQYF.

J is TRBJ2-7 and V is TRBV5-1; possibly TRBD2 for D (6 bases). Trimming removed 4 bases from V and 7 bases from J, with 18 bases in between. Germline V lookup: CDR1 SGHRS, CDR2 YFSETQ. This CDR3 region has 14 residues. CDR3 sequence: CASSRLTGESEQYF. Written as DNA, the CDR3 is TGCGCCAGCAGCCGCCTTACGGGGGAAAGTGAGCAGTACTTC.